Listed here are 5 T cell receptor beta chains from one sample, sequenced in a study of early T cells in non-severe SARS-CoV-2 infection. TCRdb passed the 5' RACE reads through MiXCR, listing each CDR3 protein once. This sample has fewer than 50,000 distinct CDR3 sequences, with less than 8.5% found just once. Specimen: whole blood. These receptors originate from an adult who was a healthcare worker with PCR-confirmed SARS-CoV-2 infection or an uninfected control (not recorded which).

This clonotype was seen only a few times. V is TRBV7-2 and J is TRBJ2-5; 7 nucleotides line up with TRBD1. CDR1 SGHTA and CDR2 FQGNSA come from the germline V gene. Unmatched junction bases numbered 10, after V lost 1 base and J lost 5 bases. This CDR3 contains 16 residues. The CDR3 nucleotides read TGTGCCAGCAGCTTAGGGGTATTGACAGGGTCGGAGACCCAGTACTTC. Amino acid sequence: CASSLGVLTGSETQYF.

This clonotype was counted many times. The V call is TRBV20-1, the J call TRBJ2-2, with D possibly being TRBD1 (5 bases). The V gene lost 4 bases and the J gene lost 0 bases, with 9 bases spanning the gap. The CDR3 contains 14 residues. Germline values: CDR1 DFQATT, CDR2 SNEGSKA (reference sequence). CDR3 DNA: TGCAGTGCTACAGGGTTTCCGAACACCGGGGAGCTGTTTTTT. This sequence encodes CSATGFPNTGELFF.

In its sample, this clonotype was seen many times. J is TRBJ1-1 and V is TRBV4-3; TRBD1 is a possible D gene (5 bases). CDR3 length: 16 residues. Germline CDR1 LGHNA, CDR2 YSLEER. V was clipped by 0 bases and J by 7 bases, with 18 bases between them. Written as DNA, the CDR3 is TGCGCCAGCAGCCAAGAGTTCTCGCCCGGGGGTGGTGAAGCTTTCTTT. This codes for CASSQEFSPGGGEAFF.

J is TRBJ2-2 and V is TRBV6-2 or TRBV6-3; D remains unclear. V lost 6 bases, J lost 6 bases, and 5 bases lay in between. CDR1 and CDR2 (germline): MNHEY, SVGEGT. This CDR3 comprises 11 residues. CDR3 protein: CASRASGELFF. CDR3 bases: TGTGCCAGCAGGGCGTCCGGGGAGCTGTTTTTT.

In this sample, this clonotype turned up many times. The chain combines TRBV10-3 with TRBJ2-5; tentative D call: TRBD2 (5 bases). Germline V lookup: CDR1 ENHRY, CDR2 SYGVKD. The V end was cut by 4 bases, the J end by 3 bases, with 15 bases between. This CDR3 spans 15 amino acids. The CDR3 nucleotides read TGTGCCATCAGTGCAGCGGCGCAAGGAAAAGAGACCCAGTACTTC. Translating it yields CAISAAAQGKETQYF.